This is a list of T cell receptor beta chains from one sample in a study of T cells in Graves' hyperthyroidism and ophthalmopathy. A single record per CDR3 protein comes from TCRdb applying MiXCR to the multiplex PCR reads. The sample carries hundreds of thousands of distinct CDR3 sequences, 45% recorded once. Sequenced material: peripheral blood or thyroid tissue (not recorded which). The receptors originated from an adult man with Graves' disease, either hyperthyroidism or ophthalmopathy (not recorded which). The CDR3 runs from the conserved cysteine through the conserved F or W. A D gene is named only where the DNA matches it firmly. Clone size is shown for a subset of rows, as once, few, many or a class of expanded clone.

>few|TRBV2|TRBJ2-5|TRBD1
TGTGCCGGCAGGGCCAACAGGGGGCAAGAGACCCAGTACTTC
CAGRANRGQETQYF
>-|TRBV25-1|TRBJ1-4|-
TGTGCCAGCAGTTTGGGCGGCAGACCTAATGAAAAACTGTTTTTT
CASSLGGRPNEKLFF
>-|TRBV7-9|TRBJ1-1|-
TGTGCCAGCAGCTTTAGCCCAACGGGGGGCACTGAAGCTTTCTTT
CASSFSPTGGTEAFF
>-|TRBV19|TRBJ2-7|TRBD2
TGTGCCAGTAGTGCGGGGGTGGACGAGCAGTACTTC
CASSAGVDEQYF
>-|TRBV2|TRBJ1-1|-
TGTGCCAGCAGGAGCTCCTTTGGCAGTGAAGCTTTCTTT
CASRSSFGSEAFF
>many|TRBV10-2|TRBJ1-1|-
TGCGCCAGCGTACAGGGACGGGGGAGCACTGAAGCTTTCTTT
CASVQGRGSTEAFF
>many|TRBV7-6|TRBJ1-2|-
TGTGCCAGCAGCTTAGCTCATGGCGGGGTGGGCTACACCTTC
CASSLAHGGVGYTF
>-|TRBV15|TRBJ2-5|-
TGTGCCACCAGCAGAGATAGAGGGCACCAGCCCCAGTACTTC
CATSRDRGHQPQYF
>-|TRBV5-1|TRBJ1-2|-
TGCACCAGCAGCCTCCCCTCAGCTAACTATGGCTACACCTTC
CTSSLPSANYGYTF
>few|TRBV2|TRBJ2-7|-
TGTGCCAGCAGTGCCCTTAACCAAGCCTACGAGCAGTACTTC
CASSALNQAYEQYF
>-|TRBV15|TRBJ1-2|TRBD1
TGTGCCACCAGCAGCGCTGGGACAGACTATGGCTACACCTTC
CATSSAGTDYGYTF
>-|TRBV14|TRBJ1-6|TRBD1
TGTGCCAGCGGCGAAGGACAGGATAATTCACCCCTCCACTTT
CASGEGQDNSPLHF